The TCR beta chain under discussion was sequenced for a study of blood T cell repertoires in COVID-19. The V end was cut by 0 bases, the J end by 0 bases, with 9 bases between. Germline V gives CDR1 SGHKS, CDR2 YYEKEE (reference sequence). The CDR3 runs 15 residues. Measured with immunoSEQ multiplex PCR; TCRdb has only the in-frame clones, and not every one. The table records 70,000 to 90,000 clones, about 78% of them present only once. Input material: peripheral blood. This TCR was sampled from a human donor in a cohort sampled during active COVID-19. The chain couples TRBV5-5 to TRBJ1-2; perhaps TRBD1 as D (6 bases). The CDR3, as DNA: TGTGCCAGCAGCTTGGCCCAGGGGCCTAACTATGGCTACACCTTC. Its translation: CASSLAQGPNYGYTF.